The rows below give T cell receptor beta chains drawn from one sample of a study of long-term antiretroviral therapy in people with HIV. Some clones are missing from TCRdb's copy, which holds only in-frame ones; the method was immunoSEQ multiplex PCR. The table has 25,000 to 30,000 clones, around 90% seen once. This specimen consisted of unsorted PBMCs, obtained 3.2 years before starting antiretroviral therapy. The receptors here all came from a man between 50 and 59 years old with HIV. CDR3s include the opening cysteine and the closing phenylalanine or tryptophan. Fields, in order: J gene, clone size, V gene, D gene, CDR3 DNA, CDR3 protein. The D gene is left open where the match is weak. Clone size is given for some rows only: seen once, a few or many times, or a class if the clone is expanded.

TRBJ1-1,.,TRBV4-1,.,TGCGCCAGCAGCCAATGGCAGGGGAATGAAGCTTTCTTT,CASSQWQGNEAFF
TRBJ1-1,.,TRBV7-9,.,TGTGCCAGCAGTCCCGGGTGGGGTGCGGACACTGAAGCTTTCTTT,CASSPGWGADTEAFF
TRBJ1-5,.,TRBV19,.,TGTGCCAGTAGTATATCCCAGCGGGAAGGCAATCAGCCCCAGCATTTT,CASSISQREGNQPQHF
TRBJ2-7,.,TRBV11-2,.,TGTGCCAGCAGCCCCCGAGAGGGGATTGGGCAGTACTTC,CASSPREGIGQYF
TRBJ2-1,.,TRBV5-1,TRBD1,TGCGCCAGCAGGAGGACAGGGGGGACCTACAATGAGCAGTTCTTC,CASRRTGGTYNEQFF
TRBJ1-3,.,TRBV30,TRBD1,TGTGCCTGGAGTGGGACAGGGGGCTTCGGAAACACCATATATTTT,CAWSGTGGFGNTIYF
TRBJ2-7,once,TRBV11-2,TRBD1,TGTGCCAGCAGCTTAGAAGGACAGGGGACCTACGAGCAGTACTTC,CASSLEGQGTYEQYF
TRBJ1-6,.,TRBV27,.,TGTGCCAGCAGTAGGACAGTAGACTCCTATAATTCACCCCTCCACTTT,CASSRTVDSYNSPLHF
TRBJ2-7,.,TRBV11-2,.,TGTGCCAGCAGCGAATCAGGGATCTCCTACGAGCAGTACTTC,CASSESGISYEQYF
TRBJ2-1,.,TRBV9,TRBD2,TGTGCCAGCAGCGGAAGCGGGACCTCCTACAATGAGCAGTTCTTC,CASSGSGTSYNEQFF
TRBJ1-2,.,TRBV5-6,.,TGTGCCAGCAGATTGGTAGGGGCGCCGGACTATGGCTACACCTTC,CASRLVGAPDYGYTF
TRBJ2-6,.,TRBV5-1,.,TGCGCCAGCAGCTTGCAGGGGAGGGGCTCTGGGGCCAACGTCCTGACTTTC,CASSLQGRGSGANVLTF
TRBJ2-7,.,TRBV30,.,TGTGCCTGGAGTGGGGAACAGGGCCCCGTGAACGAGCAGTACTTC,CAWSGEQGPVNEQYF
TRBJ1-2,.,TRBV5-5,.,TGTGCCAGCAGCTTGTCTCCAGGGCTTACCTATGGCTACACCTTC,CASSLSPGLTYGYTF
TRBJ2-2,.,TRBV4-3,TRBD2,TGCGCCAGCAGCCAAGTGGGGGGGACGACCGGGGAGCTGTTTTTT,CASSQVGGTTGELFF
TRBJ2-5,.,TRBV27,.,TGTGCCAGCAGTTCTCACAGGGCCCGGGCGGGACAAGAGACCCAGTACTTC,CASSSHRARAGQETQYF
TRBJ2-7,.,TRBV19,TRBD1,TGTGCCAGTAGTATAGCAGGGGGTTACGAGCAGTACTTC,CASSIAGGYEQYF
TRBJ2-7,.,TRBV7-2,.,TGTGCCAGCAGCTTAGATCGACGGGGCGAGCAGTACTTC,CASSLDRRGEQYF
TRBJ2-7,once,TRBV5-6,.,TGTGCCAGCAGCACGTACTACGAGCAGTACTTC,CASSTYYEQYF
TRBJ1-1,.,TRBV5-5,TRBD1,TGTGCCAGCAGCCGGGGACAGGGCATCACTGAAGCTTTCTTT,CASSRGQGITEAFF
TRBJ1-2,.,TRBV7-3,TRBD1,TGTGCCAGCAGCCTAAACCCGGGACAGGGGGCGTATGGCTACACCTTC,CASSLNPGQGAYGYTF
TRBJ1-2,.,TRBV7-9,.,TGTGCCAGCAGCTCAAACCCGGGAAGTTGGGGCTTTACCTTC,CASSSNPGSWGFTF
TRBJ2-7,.,TRBV29-1,TRBD2,TGCAGCGTTGAAGATAGCGGGGGCTACGGCTACGAGCAGTACTTC,CSVEDSGGYGYEQYF
TRBJ2-3,.,TRBV27,TRBD1,TGTGCCAGCAGTTTATTAGGGGGACAGGGGGGTGCAGATACGCAGTATTTT,CASSLLGGQGGADTQYF
TRBJ2-7,.,TRBV19,TRBD1,TGTGCCAGTAGTATTAAAGGACAGGGTTACGAGCAGTACTTC,CASSIKGQGYEQYF
TRBJ2-2,.,TRBV6-4,.,TGTGCCAGCACCTACGCCCCGGGCACCGGGGAGCTGTTTTTT,CASTYAPGTGELFF
TRBJ1-5,.,TRBV5-6,.,TGTGCCAGCAGCTTGTTCAGGGCTTATAGCAATCAGCCCCAGCATTTT,CASSLFRAYSNQPQHF
TRBJ2-2,.,TRBV6-5,TRBD1,TGTGCCAGCAGTTATGGGACAGGGGGAGCCGGGGAGCTGTTTTTT,CASSYGTGGAGELFF
TRBJ2-7,.,TRBV19,TRBD1,TGTGCCAGTAGTATAGATCCCTGGACAGGGATCGGAAACGAGCAGTACTTC,CASSIDPWTGIGNEQYF
TRBJ2-1,.,TRBV2,TRBD2,TGTGCCAGCAGACGACTAGCGGGGCGGGATGAGCAGTTCTTC,CASRRLAGRDEQFF
TRBJ2-7,.,TRBV11-2,.,TGTGCCAGCAGCTTATACGACGGGCCCTACGAGCAGTACTTC,CASSLYDGPYEQYF
TRBJ1-2,.,TRBV27,.,TGTGCCAGCAGTTTATCGTGGCTGAACTATGGCTACACCTTC,CASSLSWLNYGYTF
TRBJ2-7,few,TRBV6-5,TRBD1,TGTGCCAGCAGATGGACAGGGGATTCCTCCTACGAGCAGTACTTC,CASRWTGDSSYEQYF
TRBJ2-3,once,TRBV29-1,TRBD1,TGCAGCTCGCACGGGGACAGGGGCGCAGATACGCAGTATTTT,CSSHGDRGADTQYF
TRBJ1-2,.,TRBV4-3,.,TGCGCCAGCAGCCGGAGGGACGGCCACTATGGCTACACCTTC,CASSRRDGHYGYTF
TRBJ1-2,.,TRBV27,.,TGTGCCAGCAGCCCTGTTGAGGGGCTGGGGGGCTACACCTTC,CASSPVEGLGGYTF
TRBJ2-1,.,TRBV6-6,TRBD2,TGTGCCGGAAGGACTAGCGAAAACAATGAGCAGTTCTTC,CAGRTSENNEQFF